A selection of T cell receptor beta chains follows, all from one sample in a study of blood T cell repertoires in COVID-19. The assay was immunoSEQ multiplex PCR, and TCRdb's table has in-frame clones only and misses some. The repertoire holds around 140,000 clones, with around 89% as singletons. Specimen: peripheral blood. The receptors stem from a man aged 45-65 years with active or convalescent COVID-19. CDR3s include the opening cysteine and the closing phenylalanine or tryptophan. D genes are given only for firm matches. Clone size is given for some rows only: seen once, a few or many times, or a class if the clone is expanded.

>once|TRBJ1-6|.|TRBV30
TGTGCCTGGAGTGTGGGGAGGTCAGAGGATTCACCCCTCCACTTT
CAWSVGRSEDSPLHF
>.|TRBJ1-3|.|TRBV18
TGTGCCAGCTCACCTGAAGACCAAACAGGGACCCCGCGAAACACCATATATTTT
CASSPEDQTGTPRNTIYF
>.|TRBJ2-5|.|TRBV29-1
TGCAGCGTTGAAGATCCTGCCAGTGGCGGAGAGACCCAGTACTTC
CSVEDPASGGETQYF
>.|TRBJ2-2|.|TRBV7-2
TGTGCCAGTCGACCGAAACTAGGTGGAGAGCTGTTTTTT
CASRPKLGGELFF
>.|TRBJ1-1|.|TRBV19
TGTGCCAGCGCTAGGGGCAGGGACACTGAAGCTTTCTTT
CASARGRDTEAFF
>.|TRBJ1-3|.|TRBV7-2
TGTGCCAGCAGCTTAGTGGGGGGATCTGGAAACACCATATATTTT
CASSLVGGSGNTIYF
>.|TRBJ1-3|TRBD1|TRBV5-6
TGTGCCAGCAGTTCCGGGACAGGGTTTTCTGGAAACACCATATATTTT
CASSSGTGFSGNTIYF
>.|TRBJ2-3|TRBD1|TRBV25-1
TGTGCCAGCAGTGCCACAGGGGGCGGGACAGATACGCAGTATTTT
CASSATGGGTDTQYF
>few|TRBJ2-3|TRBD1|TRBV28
TGTGCCAGCAGGAGCAGGGGGCTCGTTACTAGCACAGATACGCAGTATTTT
CASRSRGLVTSTDTQYF
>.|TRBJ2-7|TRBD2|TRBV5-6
TGTGCCAGCAGCTCAAGCGGGAGGGCCGTCTGGGACGAGCAGTACTTC
CASSSSGRAVWDEQYF
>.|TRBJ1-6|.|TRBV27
TGTGCCAGCAGTTTTACGGATTCACCCCTCCACTTT
CASSFTDSPLHF
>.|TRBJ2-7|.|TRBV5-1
TGCGCCAGCAGCCCGACTAAGATCTACGAGCAGTACTTC
CASSPTKIYEQYF
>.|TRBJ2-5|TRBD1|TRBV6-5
TGTGCCAGCAGTTACGCGACAGGGGCCCGGGAGACCCAGTACTTC
CASSYATGARETQYF
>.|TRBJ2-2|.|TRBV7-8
TGTGCCAGCAGCTTCTCCAGGGGCACCGGGGAGCTGTTTTTT
CASSFSRGTGELFF
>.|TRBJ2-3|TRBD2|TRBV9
TGTGCCAGCAGCGGATTTATCGGGGGGGCTACGCAGTATTTT
CASSGFIGGATQYF
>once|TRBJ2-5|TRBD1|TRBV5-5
TGTGCCAGCAGCTCACTGGGGGTGCGACAGGGAGAGGAGACCCAGTACTTC
CASSSLGVRQGEETQYF
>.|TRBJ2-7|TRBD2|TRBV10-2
TGCGCCAGCACGGGAGCGGGGGGGTCCTACGAGCAGTACTTC
CASTGAGGSYEQYF
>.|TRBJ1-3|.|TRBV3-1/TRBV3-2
TGTGCCAGCAGCCAAGATTCGGTCATTTCCTCTGGAAACACCATATATTTT
CASSQDSVISSGNTIYF
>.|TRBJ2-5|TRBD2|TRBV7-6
TGTGCCAGCAGCCACCGACTAGCGGGGGGCGTAGAGACCCAGTACTTC
CASSHRLAGGVETQYF
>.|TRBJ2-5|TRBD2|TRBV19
TGTGCCAGTAGCTTAGGGCTAGCGGGCGAAGAGACCCAGTACTTC
CASSLGLAGEETQYF
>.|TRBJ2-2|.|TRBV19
TGTGCCAGTATGGGCAGGCAGTCTGGCCTGGCAGGAGGGAACACCGGGGAGCTGTTTTTT
CASMGRQSGLAGGNTGELFF
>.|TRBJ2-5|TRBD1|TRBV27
TGTGCCAGCAGCCGAGGACAGGGGGACGGGGAGACCCAGTACTTC
CASSRGQGDGETQYF
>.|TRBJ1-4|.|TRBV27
TGTGCCAGCCGATCCCTTGGGGGCGGTAACGAAAAACTGTTTTTT
CASRSLGGGNEKLFF
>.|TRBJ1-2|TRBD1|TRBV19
TGTGCCAGCAGACGGACAGGAGGCTATGGCTACACCTTC
CASRRTGGYGYTF
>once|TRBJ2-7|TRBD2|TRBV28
TGTGCCAGCAGTTCTAGCGGATCCTACGAGCAGTACTTC
CASSSSGSYEQYF
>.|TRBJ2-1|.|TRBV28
TGTGCCAGCAGTTTATTTGGGGCAGGGAAAGGCGGCTACAATGAGCAGTTCTTC
CASSLFGAGKGGYNEQFF
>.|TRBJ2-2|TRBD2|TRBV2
TGTGCCAGCAGTGTGCTAGCGGGGGACACCGGGGAGCTGTTTTTT
CASSVLAGDTGELFF
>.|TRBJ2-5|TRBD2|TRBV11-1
TGTGCCAGCAGCTCCCGGGGGGACTCCAGAGAGACCCAGTACTTC
CASSSRGDSRETQYF
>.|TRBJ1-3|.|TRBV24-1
TGTGCCACCAGTGATTTGCTGGGAAACACCATATATTTT
CATSDLLGNTIYF
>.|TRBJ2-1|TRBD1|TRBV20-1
TGCAGTGCTAGTGCACAGGGGCCCTACAATGAGCAGTTCTTC
CSASAQGPYNEQFF
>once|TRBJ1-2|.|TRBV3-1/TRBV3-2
TGTGCCAGCAGCCAAGTGCGGGGATATGGCTACACCTTC
CASSQVRGYGYTF
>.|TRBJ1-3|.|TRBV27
TGTGCCAGCAGTTTATCGGGCCAGGGTCCTGGAAACACCATATATTTT
CASSLSGQGPGNTIYF
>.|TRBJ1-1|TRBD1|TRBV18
TGTGCCAGCTCCGAAAGGGGGCGGGGAAACACTGAAGCTTTCTTT
CASSERGRGNTEAFF
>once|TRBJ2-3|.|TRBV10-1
TGCGCCAGCAGTGACCGCGGGAGCACAGATACGCAGTATTTT
CASSDRGSTDTQYF
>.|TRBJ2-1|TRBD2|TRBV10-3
TGTGCCATCACGGGCGGGGGGTACAATGAGCAGTTCTTC
CAITGGGYNEQFF
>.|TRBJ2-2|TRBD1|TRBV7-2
TGTGCCAGCAGTAGGGGACAGGGGGCGATCGGGGAGCTGTTTTTT
CASSRGQGAIGELFF
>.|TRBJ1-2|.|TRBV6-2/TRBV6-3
TGTGCCAGCAGTTACTCGGAGGGAGACTATGGCTACACCTTC
CASSYSEGDYGYTF
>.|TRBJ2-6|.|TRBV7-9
TGTGCCACACGGGACTCCGGGGCCAACGTCCTGACTTTC
CATRDSGANVLTF
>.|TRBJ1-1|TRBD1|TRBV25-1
TGTGCCAGCAGTGAGGGGGACAGTACAGCCACTGAAGCTTTCTTT
CASSEGDSTATEAFF
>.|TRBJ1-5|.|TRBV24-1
TGTGCCACCAGTGATTTGGGAGGGTCGGATCAGCCCCAGCATTTT
CATSDLGGSDQPQHF
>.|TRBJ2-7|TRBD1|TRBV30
TGTGCCTGGGCAAAAACCGGGACAGGGGTCGTCCACGAGCAGTACTTC
CAWAKTGTGVVHEQYF